This TCR beta chain was retrieved from a study of T cell responses to AZD1222 COVID-19 vaccine. The CDR3 is 14 amino acids. The V end lost 0 bases, the J end lost 7 bases, and 10 bases lay between the germline ends. The germline V gene has CDR1 MGHRA and CDR2 YSYEKL. Using immunoSEQ multiplex PCR, the repertoire was profiled, and TCRdb retains in-frame clones only, with some absent. The table has roughly 150,000 clones, 94% seen once. Study results and limitations: Females outnumbered males among donors, who were mostly white British; clonal diversity was possibly underestimated. Spike-wide coverage was observed for vaccine-associated CD4 TCRs, with dominant responses at 160-218 and 743-854.

About this clone itself: Its antigen is as yet unknown.

V and J are TRBV4-1 and TRBJ2-1; no reliable D call. Sequencing was performed on peripheral blood, taken 28 days after the second AZD1222 dose. This receptor was taken from an adult who received the AZD1222 COVID-19 vaccine. In DNA, the CDR3 is TGCGCCAGCAGCCAAGAAGTCGCCCCGAATGAGCAGTTCTTC. Amino acids: CASSQEVAPNEQFF.